Sequencing of this TCR beta chain was carried out in a study of vaccination and CD4 T cells after COVID-19. Study-wide background: Four females and six males made up the convalescents, two of whom were Hispanic. Samples after vaccination came a median 72 days past dose two, ranging 14 to 241. Overlapping spike pools from SARS-CoV-2 and HCoV-NL63, HCoV-OC43 and HCoV-229E served as culture stimuli.

The Oncomine TCR Beta short-read assay sequenced DNA from cultured CD4+ T cells. TCRdb re-analysed the PCR reads in MiXCR, keeping a single row per CDR3 protein. The sample yields around 14,000 distinct CDR3 sequences, 34% seen once. The CDR3 runs 13 residues. The V gene lost 11 bases and the J gene lost 4 bases, with 17 bases spanning the gap. Regarding treatment: approximately 9-day PBMC culture with coronavirus spike peptide pools or control peptides (ViraFEST assay). Antigen-specific T cell expansion with peptide pools preceded TCR sequencing in the ViraFEST approach. This clonotype was picked up a small number of times. What it recognizes is unknown.

The chain carries TRBV12-3 or TRBV12-4 and TRBJ1-1; D is possibly TRBD1 (6 bases). The sequence derives from a human donor with COVID-19. Sequenced material: cultured CD4+ T cells from blood. This CDR3 reads CAGNRGGGTEAFF. The CDR3 nucleotides are TGTGCCGGCAACCGGGGGGGCGGCACTGAAGCTTTCTTT.